Each of the 16 T cell receptor beta chains below was sequenced from the same sample in a study of cytotoxic CD8 clonotypes in ibrutinib-treated CLL. Sequencing was performed with immunoSEQ multiplex PCR; in TCRdb, only in-frame clones are kept and a portion is missing. The sample lists around 97,000 clones, around 80% occurring once. The sample in question was PBMCs, obtained after 12 months of ibrutinib treatment. The receptors derive from a human donor with chronic lymphocytic leukemia.

The chain couples TRBV7-2 to TRBJ2-3; D unresolved. The CDR3 consists of 13 residues. The ends were cut back, 1 base at V and 6 bases at J, with 8 bases in the middle. Germline CDR1 is SGHTA and CDR2 is FQGNSA. This CDR3 reads CASSLGYMDTQYF. CDR3 DNA: TGTGCCAGCAGCTTAGGGTACATGGATACGCAGTATTTT.

The chain recombines TRBV7-2 with TRBJ2-5; 7 positions match TRBD1. V was clipped by 5 bases and J by 0 bases; unmatched bases: 6. Germline CDR1 reads SGHTA; CDR2 reads FQGNSA. The CDR3 length is 15 residues. CDR3 in DNA: TGTGCCAGCAGCCTGGGACAGACTTACCAAGAGACCCAGTACTTC. As protein: CASSLGQTYQETQYF. The full variable domain, completed using reference TRBV7-2 and TRBJ2-5, is GAGVSQSPSNKVTEKGKDVELRCDPISGHTALYWYRQSLGQGLEFLIYFQGNSAPDKSGLPSDRFSAERTGGSVSTLTIQRTQQEDSAVYLCASSLGQTYQETQYFGPGTRLLVL.

The J gene is TRBJ1-1, the V gene TRBV25-1, with a tentative D call TRBD1 (6 bases). V dropped 1 base and J dropped 5 bases, with 17 bases sitting between them. The CDR3 consists of 16 residues. Germline V gives CDR1 MGHDK, CDR2 SYGVNS. The CDR3 region has the DNA TGTGCCAGCAGTGAATCCTTAGTAGGGGGGGGGACTGAAGCTTTCTTT. Protein product: CASSESLVGGGTEAFF.

The chain combines TRBV7-8 with TRBJ2-7; D is possibly TRBD1 or TRBD2 (5 bases each). The germline V gene encodes CDR1 SGHVS and CDR2 FQNEAQ. V lost 1 base and J lost 2, with 15 bases in between. The CDR3 loop spans 16 amino acids. CDR3 sequence reads: CASSLDLTTAAYEQYF. The CDR3 region has the DNA TGTGCCAGCAGCTTAGACCTAACGACAGCGGCCTACGAGCAGTACTTC.

The rearrangement uses TRBV6-5 and TRBJ2-5; 8 nucleotides agree with TRBD1. The germline V gene encodes CDR1 MNHEY and CDR2 SVGAGI. J gave up 4 bases and V 2 bases, and 6 bases lay outside the gene matches. The CDR3 is 15 amino acids. CDR3 amino acids: CASSYTGGRGETQYF. The CDR3 bases are TGTGCCAGCAGTTACACAGGGGGTAGGGGAGAGACCCAGTACTTC.

This clone has just a few counts. The chain uses TRBV14 and TRBJ2-7; D gene unclear. Germline values: CDR1 SGHDN, CDR2 FVKESK. Deletions cut 3 bases from V and 12 bases from J, with 12 bases between. CDR3 length equals 11 residues. This CDR3 is CASSHGQSRYF. The CDR3, as DNA: TGTGCCAGCAGCCATGGGCAGTCCCGGTACTTC.

The chain links TRBV5-1 to TRBJ2-2; D uncertain. Germline loops: CDR1 SGHRS, CDR2 YFSETQ. V was trimmed by 0 bases and J by 5 bases, leaving 8 bases between them. This CDR3 region has 14 residues. The CDR3 nucleotides read TGCGCCAGCAGCTTGGCCTCGGGTACCGGGGAGCTGTTTTTT. It specifies CASSLASGTGELFF.

This clone was picked up one time. This chain links TRBV7-2 with TRBJ2-3, with a possible D match to TRBD2 (7 bases). V was shortened by 4 bases and J by 3 bases, with 17 bases between the two germline ends. Germline V gene sequence: CDR1 SGHTA, CDR2 FQGNSA. The CDR3 covers 16 residues. CDR3 loop: CASSSRGGGATDTQYF. The CDR3 DNA follows: TGTGCCAGCAGCTCCAGGGGCGGGGGCGCTACAGATACGCAGTATTTT.

CDR3 in DNA: TGTGCCAGCAGCGTAGACCCTGGGGGGGGATGGGCTGGCACAGATACGCAGTATTTT. Its translation is CASSVDPGGGWAGTDTQYF. The chain is built from TRBV9 and TRBJ2-3; the match to TRBD2 covers 7 bases. The CDR3 loop spans 19 amino acids. Germline V gives CDR1 SGDLS, CDR2 YYNGEE. The V and J ends lost 0 bases and 1 base, in that order; junction bases with no gene match: 14.

The V gene is TRBV7-2, the J gene TRBJ1-2; D might be TRBD1 (5 bases). The CDR3 sequence is 14 residues long. Trimming pared 1 base from V and 5 bases from J, leaving 11 bases between. Germline V CDR1 and CDR2: SGHTA, FQGNSA. The CDR3 sequence is CASSLEQRGYGYTF. Written as DNA, the CDR3 is TGTGCCAGCAGCTTAGAGCAGCGGGGGTATGGCTACACCTTC.

This chain uses TRBV9 with TRBJ2-1, with TRBD2 identical over 12 bases. The germline CDR1 and CDR2 sequences are SGDLS and YYNGEE. The CDR3 totals 15 residues. V lost 4 bases to trimming and J lost 10 bases; unmatched junction nucleotides: 9. This chain's CDR3 is CASSFPSGGAEEQFF. The CDR3 region has the DNA TGTGCCAGCAGCTTCCCTAGCGGGGGGGCGGAGGAGCAGTTCTTC.

There are many counts of this clone. The rearrangement uses TRBV28 and TRBJ1-5; 7 nucleotides line up with TRBD1. Trimming removed 2 bases from V and 6 bases from J; junction bases left unmatched: 10. CDR3 length equals 16 residues. CDR1 and CDR2 from the germline V gene are MDHEN and SYDVKM. The CDR3 here is CASSLGREGGGQPQHF. CDR3 bases: TGTGCCAGCAGTTTAGGGCGGGAAGGGGGCGGTCAGCCCCAGCATTTT.

V and J are TRBV7-9 and TRBJ1-6; possible D gene TRBD1, 5 bases. Trimming cost V 7 bases and J 3 bases, with 10 bases left between them. Germline CDR1 reads SEHNR; CDR2 reads FQNEAQ (reference sequence). The CDR3 is 14 amino acids. Written as DNA, the CDR3 is TGTGCCAGCAAGTATGACAGCTATAATTCACCCCTCCACTTT. Translated: CASKYDSYNSPLHF.

The rearrangement links TRBV5-1 to TRBJ2-7; D is uncertain. With 0 bases removed from V and 5 bases from J, the gap between germline ends came to 9 bases. Germline V gene sequence: CDR1 SGHRS, CDR2 YFSETQ. The CDR3 spans 13 residues. The CDR3 DNA reads as TGCGCCAGCAGCTTGGGGCCCCTCCACGAGCAGTACTTC. This encodes CASSLGPLHEQYF.

The V call is TRBV28, the J call TRBJ2-3; 8 bases align to TRBD2. The CDR3 length is 19 residues. With 8 bases clipped from V and 0 bases from J, the junction kept 19 bases outside the gene matches. Per germline, CDR1 MDHEN and CDR2 SYDVKM. This CDR3 is CASPRSSGGALPSTDTQYF. CDR3 bases: TGTGCCAGCCCTAGATCATCGGGGGGGGCCCTTCCTAGCACAGATACGCAGTATTTT.

The chain couples TRBV11-2 to TRBJ2-2, with D perhaps being TRBD1 or TRBD2 (6 bases each). The CDR3 extends over 16 amino acids. V was trimmed by 6 bases and J by 6 bases, leaving 20 bases between them. In germline, CDR1 is SGHAT, CDR2 FQNNGV. The CDR3 loop reads CASSLQQGGQPGELFF. CDR3 DNA sequence: TGTGCCAGCAGTTTGCAACAGGGAGGACAACCCGGGGAGCTGTTTTTT.